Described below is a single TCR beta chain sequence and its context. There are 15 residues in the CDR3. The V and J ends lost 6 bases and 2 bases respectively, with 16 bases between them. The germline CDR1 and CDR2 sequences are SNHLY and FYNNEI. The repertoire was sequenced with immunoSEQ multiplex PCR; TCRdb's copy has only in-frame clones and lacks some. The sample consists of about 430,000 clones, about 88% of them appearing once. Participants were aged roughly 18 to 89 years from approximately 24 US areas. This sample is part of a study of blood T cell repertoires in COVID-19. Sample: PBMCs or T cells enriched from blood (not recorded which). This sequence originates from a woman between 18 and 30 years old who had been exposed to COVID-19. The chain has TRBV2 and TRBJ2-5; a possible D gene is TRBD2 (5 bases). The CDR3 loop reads CASRRENVAQETQYF. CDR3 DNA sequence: TGTGCCAGCAGGAGGGAGAACGTAGCACAAGAGACCCAGTACTTC. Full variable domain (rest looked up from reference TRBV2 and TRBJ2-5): EPEVTQTPSHQVTQMGQEVILRCVPISNHLYFYWYRQILGQKVEFLVSFYNNEISEKSEIFDDQFSVERPDGSNFTLKIRSTKLEDSAMYFCASRRENVAQETQYFGPGTRLLVL.